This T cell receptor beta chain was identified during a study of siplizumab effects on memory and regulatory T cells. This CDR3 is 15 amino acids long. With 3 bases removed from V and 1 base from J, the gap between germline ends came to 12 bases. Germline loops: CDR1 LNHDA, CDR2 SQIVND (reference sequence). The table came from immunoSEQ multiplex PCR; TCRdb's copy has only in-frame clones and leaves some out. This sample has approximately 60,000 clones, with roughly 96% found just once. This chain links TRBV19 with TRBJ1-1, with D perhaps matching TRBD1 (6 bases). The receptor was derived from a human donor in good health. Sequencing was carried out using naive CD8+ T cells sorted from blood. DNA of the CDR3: TGTGCCAGTAGTATTTTCTCGGGACAGAACACTGAAGCTTTCTTT. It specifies CASSIFSGQNTEAFF.